This passage covers 25 T cell receptor beta chains from one sample sequenced in a study of T cell responses to AZD1222 COVID-19 vaccine. Sequenced by immunoSEQ multiplex PCR; TCRdb stores in-frame clones only, minus some. The sample shows some 200,000 clones, approximately 90% of them seen only once. The sample was peripheral blood, taken 28 days after the second AZD1222 dose. These receptor sequences come from an adult who received the AZD1222 COVID-19 vaccine.

The J gene is TRBJ2-7, the V gene TRBV7-6, with D tentatively TRBD2 (6 bases). The V gene's germline CDR1 is SGHVS and CDR2 FNYEAQ. CDR3 length equals 11 residues. V was shortened by 1 base and J by 11 bases, with 9 bases between the two germline ends. Here the CDR3 DNA reads TGTGCCAGCAGCTTAGGAGGGGAGGAGTACTTC. Its protein is CASSLGGEEYF.

The gene calls are TRBV18 and TRBJ1-2; D possibly corresponds to TRBD1 (6 bases). V shed 2 bases and J shed 3 bases, with 10 bases lying between them. Germline V gene data show CDR1 as KGHSH and CDR2 as LQKENI. CDR3 length equals 14 residues. The chain's CDR3 is CASSPNRVDYGYTF. The DNA of the CDR3 is TGTGCCAGCTCACCAAACAGGGTGGACTATGGCTACACCTTC.

This clone appeared a few times. This chain uses TRBV5-1 with TRBJ2-7; a possible D gene is TRBD1 (7 bases). The CDR3 loop spans 12 amino acids. The V gene's germline CDR1 is SGHRS and CDR2 YFSETQ. Trimming pared 5 bases from V and 8 bases from J, leaving 14 bases between. The CDR3, as DNA: TGCGCCAGCAGGCTGGAGGGGGCCAAGCAGTACTTC. Translation: CASRLEGAKQYF.

The rearrangement links TRBV11-3 to TRBJ1-3; D gene unclear. The CDR3 covers 15 residues. Germline CDR1 is SGHNT and CDR2 is YENEEA. The V end lost 0 bases, the J end lost 4 bases, and 10 bases lay between the germline ends. CDR3 amino acids: CASSLDSFGGNTIYF. The CDR3 coding sequence is TGTGCCAGCAGCTTAGACAGCTTCGGGGGAAACACCATATATTTT.

The chain is built from TRBV27 and TRBJ2-2, with D unresolved. V lost 2 bases and J 6 bases, leaving 10 bases between the germline ends. The germline V gene has CDR1 MNHEY and CDR2 SMNVEV (reference sequence). This CDR3 contains 14 residues. CDR3: CASSLPHRAGELFF. The CDR3 DNA reads TGTGCCAGCAGTTTACCCCATCGGGCCGGGGAGCTGTTTTTT.

This clone came up once. The V call is TRBV7-6, the J call TRBJ2-5; 8 positions agree with TRBD1. The junction had 4 bases not matched to a gene; V was cut back by 0 bases and J by 4 bases. Germline values: CDR1 SGHVS, CDR2 FNYEAQ. The CDR3 totals 15 residues. The CDR3 protein is CASSLAGRGRETQYF. The CDR3 nucleotides read TGTGCCAGCAGCTTAGCCGGCAGGGGGCGAGAGACCCAGTACTTC.

The V call is TRBV5-1, the J call TRBJ2-1; TRBD2 aligns across 10 bases. The CDR3 loop spans 15 amino acids. Germline assignment: CDR1 SGHRS and CDR2 YFSETQ. V gave up 4 bases and J gave up 6 bases; unmatched junction bases: 7. CDR3 sequence reads: CASSTAGGPGNEQFF. The CDR3 DNA reads as TGCGCCAGCAGCACAGCGGGAGGGCCGGGCAATGAGCAGTTCTTC.

The V call is TRBV5-6, the J call TRBJ2-4; D not resolved. Trimming took 4 bases from V and 2 from J, leaving 10 bases between them. Germline values: CDR1 SGHDT, CDR2 YYEEEE. The CDR3 length is 14 residues. This chain's CDR3 is CASSPPGSKNIQYF. The CDR3 DNA follows: TGTGCCAGCAGCCCCCCCGGGTCCAAAAACATTCAGTACTTC. The full variable domain, completed using reference TRBV5-6 and TRBJ2-4, is DAGVTQSPTHLIKTRGQQVTLRCSPKSGHDTVSWYQQALGQGPQFIFQYYEEEERQRGNFPDRFSGHQFPNYSSELNVNALLLGDSALYLCASSPPGSKNIQYFGAGTRLSVL.

The chain links TRBV9 to TRBJ1-2, with D perhaps matching TRBD1 (5 bases). The CDR3 has 15 residues. V was shortened by 4 bases and J by 1 base, with 14 bases between the two germline ends. The germline CDR1 and CDR2 sequences are SGDLS and YYNGEE. Here the CDR3 DNA reads TGTGCCAGCAGCAAAGGGGCGAACTATAACTATGGCTACACCTTC. This sequence encodes CASSKGANYNYGYTF.

The CDR3 loop reads CASSQPYNEQFF. The DNA of the CDR3 is TGTGCCAGCAGTCAACCCTACAATGAGCAGTTCTTC. The rearrangement links TRBV25-1 to TRBJ2-1, with no clear D. The CDR3 is 12 amino acids. Germline V CDR1 and CDR2: MGHDK, SYGVNS. Trimming took 5 bases from V and 2 from J, leaving 4 bases between them.

This chain links TRBV6-2 or TRBV6-3 with TRBJ2-6, with TRBD2 matching 12 bases. The CDR3 covers 20 residues. Trimming took 0 bases from V and 0 from J; bases not matched to a gene: 6. Germline V gene data show CDR1 as MNHEY and CDR2 as SVGEGT. The CDR3 spells CASSYSKTSGRASGANVLTF. The CDR3 bases are TGTGCCAGCAGTTACTCGAAGACTAGCGGGAGAGCCTCTGGGGCCAACGTCCTGACTTTC.

The chain has TRBV28 and TRBJ2-5, with 7 positions matching TRBD1. This CDR3 comprises 14 residues. The J segment lost 4 bases and the V segment lost 5 bases, leaving 7 bases of the junction unmatched. The V gene's germline CDR1 is MDHEN and CDR2 SYDVKM. The DNA of the CDR3 is TGTGCCAGCAGTCCAGTTCACAGGGGAGAGACCCAGTACTTC. This gives the protein CASSPVHRGETQYF. The complete variable domain, with remaining parts taken from reference TRBV28 and TRBJ2-5, reads DVKVTQSSRYLVKRTGEKVFLECVQDMDHENMFWYRQDPGLGLRLIYFSYDVKMKEKGDIPEGYSVSREKKERFSLILESASTNQTSMYLCASSPVHRGETQYFGPGTRLLVL.

This chain uses TRBV7-9 with TRBJ1-2; D call uncertain. The CDR3 spans 12 residues. Trimming took off 8 bases at V and 4 bases at J, with 11 bases between the two ends. CDR1 and CDR2 from the germline V gene are SEHNR and FQNEAQ (reference sequence). CDR3 bases: TGTGCCAGCGAGGACGTTGGCTATGGCTACACCTTC. Its translation is CASEDVGYGYTF.

The chain couples TRBV25-1 to TRBJ1-1, with 7 bases aligning to TRBD1. The germline V gene has CDR1 MGHDK and CDR2 SYGVNS. This CDR3 comprises 14 residues. V shed 2 bases, J shed 6 bases, and the junction held 6 bases outside the gene matches. As DNA, the CDR3 is TGTGCCAGCAGTGAAGCAGGGGGAAGGGCTGAAGCTTTCTTT. This encodes CASSEAGGRAEAFF.

The chain carries TRBV7-9 and TRBJ2-3, with D unresolved. The CDR3 length is 15 residues. The germline CDR1 and CDR2 sequences are SEHNR and FQNEAQ (reference sequence). Trimming took off 1 base at V and 3 bases at J, with 11 bases between the two ends. The CDR3 DNA follows: TGTGCCAGCAGCTTAGGTATAGGTGGGACAGATACGCAGTATTTT. Its translation is CASSLGIGGTDTQYF.

This clone was picked up one time. The chain employs TRBV7-6 and TRBJ2-7; 13 bases match TRBD2. J was trimmed by 4 bases and V by 6 bases; bases with no gene match: 12. Germline values: CDR1 SGHVS, CDR2 FNYEAQ. This CDR3 has 17 amino acids. The CDR3 region has the DNA TGTGCCAGCAGTCTCGGACTAGCGGGAGTTGTTGAATACGAGCAGTACTTC. Protein: CASSLGLAGVVEYEQYF.

V is TRBV2 and J is TRBJ2-7; tentative D call: TRBD1 (6 bases). The V gene's germline CDR1 is SNHLY and CDR2 FYNNEI. The CDR3 loop spans 14 amino acids. Trimming removed 7 bases at V and 7 bases at J, with 20 bases between. The CDR3 protein is CASILQGTSGEQYF. CDR3 DNA sequence: TGTGCCAGCATTCTACAGGGTACGTCGGGTGAGCAGTACTTC.

CDR3 sequence: CASSPRDRGAGKLFF. The CDR3 DNA reads as TGTGCCAGCAGCCCCAGGGACCGAGGGGCAGGTAAACTGTTTTTT. The chain joins TRBV3-1 (or the pseudogene TRBV3-2) to TRBJ1-4; tentative D call: TRBD1 (5 bases). Germline loops: CDR1 LGHDT, CDR2 YNNKEL (reference sequence). This CDR3 spans 15 amino acids. V lost 4 bases and J 11 bases, leaving 20 bases between the germline ends.

The chain uses TRBV28 and TRBJ2-7; TRBD2 matches 10 bases. This CDR3 has 14 residues. Germline loops: CDR1 MDHEN, CDR2 SYDVKM. With 6 bases clipped from V and 2 bases from J, the junction kept 4 bases outside the gene matches. This CDR3 reads CASSLTSGTYEQYF. In DNA form, the CDR3 reads TGTGCCAGCAGCCTTACTAGCGGGACCTACGAGCAGTACTTC.

The chain couples TRBV28 to TRBJ2-7, with TRBD2 matching over 9 bases. J gave up 5 bases and V 5 bases, and 10 bases lay outside the gene matches. This CDR3 is built from 15 residues. Germline V lookup: CDR1 MDHEN, CDR2 SYDVKM. CDR3 nucleotide sequence: TGTGCCAGCAGTCCACCGGGGACTAGCCAGGACGAGCAGTACTTC. Its protein product is CASSPPGTSQDEQYF. Combining the CDR3 with reference TRBV28 and TRBJ2-7 gives the whole variable domain DVKVTQSSRYLVKRTGEKVFLECVQDMDHENMFWYRQDPGLGLRLIYFSYDVKMKEKGDIPEGYSVSREKKERFSLILESASTNQTSMYLCASSPPGTSQDEQYFGPGTRLTVT.

V is TRBV6-1 and J is TRBJ2-5; D remains ambiguous. The ends were cut back, 2 bases at V and 2 bases at J, with 6 bases in the middle. CDR1 and CDR2 (germline): MNHNS, SASEGT. The CDR3 is 13 amino acids. As DNA, the CDR3 is TGTGCCAGCAGTGAAAGGTCTCAAGAGACCCAGTACTTC. Translating it yields CASSERSQETQYF.

The rearrangement joins TRBV29-1 to TRBJ2-1; 11 bases are shared with TRBD2. The V segment lost 4 bases and the J segment 7 bases; nucleotides outside the gene matches: 15. Per the germline V gene, CDR1 is SQVTM and CDR2 is ANQGSEA. CDR3 length: 17 amino acids. In DNA, the CDR3 is TGCAGCGTTGGGGGGCTAGCGGGAGGAAATGCGGGAAATGAGCAGTTCTTC. Translated, it gives CSVGGLAGGNAGNEQFF.

The rearrangement joins TRBV28 to TRBJ2-7; D perhaps matches TRBD1 (5 bases). Germline CDR1 MDHEN, CDR2 SYDVKM. Trimming removed 4 bases from V and 3 bases from J, with 10 bases in between. The CDR3 sequence is 13 residues long. In nucleotides, the CDR3 is TGTGCCAGCAGTTCCCCAGGGAACTACGAGCAGTACTTC. This translates into CASSSPGNYEQYF.

The genes are TRBV19 and TRBJ1-5; D is ambiguous. The CDR3 sequence is 15 residues long. Trimming took 4 bases from V and 0 from J, leaving 10 bases between them. Germline assignment: CDR1 LNHDA and CDR2 SQIVND (reference sequence). CDR3 nucleotide sequence: TGTGCCAGTAGTACGACTGGAAATAGCAATCAGCCCCAGCATTTT. Protein sequence: CASSTTGNSNQPQHF. The whole variable domain, filled in from reference TRBV19 and TRBJ1-5, reads DGGITQSPKYLFRKEGQNVTLSCEQNLNHDAMYWYRQDPGQGLRLIYYSQIVNDFQKGDIAEGYSVSREKKESFPLTVTSAQKNPTAFYLCASSTTGNSNQPQHFGDGTRLSIL.

The rearrangement links TRBV7-2 to TRBJ2-1; 11 nucleotides align to TRBD2. The CDR3 spans 17 residues. Per germline, CDR1 SGHTA and CDR2 FQGNSA. The J segment lost 2 bases and the V segment lost 5 bases, leaving 8 bases of the junction unmatched. The CDR3: CASSRGTSGTAYNEQFF. For the CDR3, the DNA is TGTGCCAGCAGCCGGGGGACTAGCGGTACCGCCTACAATGAGCAGTTCTTC. Full variable domain (outside the CDR3, taken from reference TRBV7-2 and TRBJ2-1): GAGVSQSPSNKVTEKGKDVELRCDPISGHTALYWYRQSLGQGLEFLIYFQGNSAPDKSGLPSDRFSAERTGGSVSTLTIQRTQQEDSAVYLCASSRGTSGTAYNEQFFGPGTRLTVL.